The 32 T cell receptor beta chains listed next were all sequenced from one sample in a study of blood T cell repertoires in COVID-19. Method: immunoSEQ multiplex PCR; TCRdb's copy keeps in-frame clones and lacks some. The sample has fewer than 350,000 clones, 85% seen once. Sequenced material: PBMCs or T cells enriched from blood (not recorded which). These TCRs come from a woman aged 30 to 39 who had been exposed to COVID-19.

The J gene is TRBJ2-1, the V gene TRBV7-2, with TRBD1 identical over 7 bases. Trimming cost V 5 bases and J 6 bases; bases outside gene matches: 4. CDR1 and CDR2 from the germline V gene are SGHTA and FQGNSA. There are 13 residues in the CDR3. Here the CDR3 reads CASSRDSLNEQFF. Here the CDR3 DNA reads TGTGCCAGCAGCCGGGACAGCCTCAATGAGCAGTTCTTC.

The chain couples TRBV2 to TRBJ1-1; 7 bases are a match to TRBD1. Germline assignment: CDR1 SNHLY and CDR2 FYNNEI. The CDR3 is 10 residues long. J lost 8 bases, V lost 6 bases, and 0 bases had no gene match. The CDR3 sequence is CASRDREAFF. The CDR3, as DNA: TGTGCCAGCAGGGACAGGGAAGCTTTCTTT.

V is TRBV7-3 and J is TRBJ2-5, with 7 bases aligning to TRBD2. Germline assignment: CDR1 SGHTA and CDR2 FQGTGA. V shed 3 bases, J shed 7 bases, and the junction held 5 bases outside the gene matches. The CDR3 is 13 residues long. This CDR3 reads CASSFGTKGTQYF. The DNA for the CDR3 is TGTGCCAGCAGCTTCGGGACTAAGGGGACCCAGTACTTC. The full variable domain, with the rest looked up from reference TRBV7-3 and TRBJ2-5, is GAGVSQTPSNKVTEKGKYVELRCDPISGHTALYWYRQSLGQGPEFLIYFQGTGAADDSGLPNDRFFAVRPEGSVSTLKIQRTERGDSAVYLCASSFGTKGTQYFGPGTRLLVL.

J is TRBJ2-2 and V is TRBV7-8, with 8 nucleotides matching TRBD2. V trimming: 5 bases; J trimming: 6 bases; junction bases outside the gene matches: 8. Germline CDR1 reads SGHVS; CDR2 reads FQNEAQ. The CDR3 length is 15 residues. The DNA for the CDR3 is TGTGCCAGCAGCCCCGGGGGGGGGTTGGCCGGGGAGCTGTTTTTT. Amino acids: CASSPGGGLAGELFF.

The genes are TRBV27 and TRBJ2-7; 9 bases align to TRBD1. Per the germline V gene, CDR1 is MNHEY and CDR2 is SMNVEV (reference sequence). Trimming removed 5 bases from V and 2 bases from J; junction bases left unmatched: 4. This CDR3 region has 14 residues. CDR3 sequence (DNA): TGTGCCAGCAGTCCCGGACAGGGGACCTACGAGCAGTACTTC. Translated, it gives CASSPGQGTYEQYF.

This chain joins TRBV18 and TRBJ2-7; maybe TRBD2 (6 bases). The length of the CDR3 is 12 residues. Germline CDR1 is KGHSH and CDR2 is LQKENI. The V end lost 0 bases, the J end lost 9 bases, and 9 bases lay between the germline ends. CDR3 nucleotides: TGTGCCAGCTCACCACCCTGGGGAGGGCAGTACTTC. Amino acid sequence: CASSPPWGGQYF.

This rearrangement joins TRBV7-9 to TRBJ1-4, with D possibly being TRBD1 (5 bases). From germline, CDR1 is SEHNR and CDR2 FQNEAQ (reference sequence). Trimming shortened V by 3 bases and J by 8 bases, and 13 bases separated the two germline ends. This CDR3 comprises 14 residues. The DNA for the CDR3 is TGTGCCAGCAGCTTCGGGACTCCCCCGGAAAAACTGTTTTTT. Its protein product is CASSFGTPPEKLFF.

The chain combines TRBV5-1 with TRBJ1-1, with a tentative D call TRBD1 (5 bases). Germline loops: CDR1 SGHRS, CDR2 YFSETQ. Trimming cost V 1 base and J 4 bases, with 17 bases left between them. The CDR3 has 16 residues. Here the CDR3 reads CASSLRAWGRGTEAFF. In DNA, the CDR3 is TGCGCCAGCAGCTTGAGGGCTTGGGGTAGGGGCACTGAAGCTTTCTTT. Combining the CDR3 with reference TRBV5-1 and TRBJ1-1 gives the whole variable domain KAGVTQTPRYLIKTRGQQVTLSCSPISGHRSVSWYQQTPGQGLQFLFEYFSETQRNKGNFPGRFSGRQFSNSRSEMNVSTLELGDSALYLCASSLRAWGRGTEAFFGQGTRLTVV.

V usage is TRBV6-5 and J usage is TRBJ2-5; 7 bases are a match to TRBD2. Germline V gene lookup returns CDR1 MNHEY and CDR2 SVGAGI. The length of the CDR3 is 11 residues. After removal of 11 bases from V and 4 bases from J, the junction contained 4 bases not matched to a gene. This CDR3 reads CAAGAGETQYF. The CDR3 region has the DNA TGTGCCGCGGGAGCTGGAGAGACCCAGTACTTC.

The gene calls are TRBV4-2 and TRBJ1-6, with 9 bases fitting TRBD1. Per the germline V gene, CDR1 is LGHNA and CDR2 is YNFKEQ. The length of the CDR3 is 15 residues. V lost 8 bases, J lost 10 bases, and 12 bases stayed unmatched. Here the CDR3 DNA reads TGTGCCAGCGGGTCCCCGGGACAGGGTCAATCACCCCTCCACTTT. Protein: CASGSPGQGQSPLHF.

The chain has TRBV6-5 and TRBJ2-7; 7 nucleotides align to TRBD2. Germline V lookup: CDR1 MNHEY, CDR2 SVGAGI. The CDR3 extends over 13 amino acids. The trim removed 2 bases at V and 6 bases at J, leaving 4 bases unmatched. CDR3: CASSYGGRAEQYF. DNA for the CDR3: TGTGCCAGCAGTTACGGCGGGAGAGCCGAGCAGTACTTC.

The V call is TRBV19, the J call TRBJ1-1, with no clear D. Germline CDR1 reads LNHDA; CDR2 reads SQIVND (reference sequence). V gave up 6 bases and J gave up 4 bases, with 15 bases separating them. The CDR3 loop spans 14 amino acids. CDR3 nucleotides: TGTGCCAGTAGCCCAAATAGTCGGGGCACTGAAGCTTTCTTT. It specifies CASSPNSRGTEAFF.

This chain uses TRBV5-1 with TRBJ2-5; a possible D gene is TRBD2 (5 bases). Germline V gene lookup returns CDR1 SGHRS and CDR2 YFSETQ. The germline V and J ends were trimmed by 6 bases and 5 bases, with 17 bases remaining between them. This CDR3 spans 14 amino acids. This CDR3 is CASIEGGLRETQYF. The CDR3 coding sequence is TGCGCCAGCATTGAGGGCGGGTTGCGGGAGACCCAGTACTTC.

This clone was observed once. The rearrangement uses TRBV2 and TRBJ1-2, with D tentatively TRBD1 (5 bases). The V gene's germline CDR1 is SNHLY and CDR2 FYNNEI. The length of the CDR3 is 17 residues. V lost 4 bases to trimming and J lost 9 bases, with 27 bases between them. CDR3 sequence: CASSVNKILVQVVRYTF. DNA of the CDR3: TGTGCCAGCAGTGTTAATAAGATATTGGTACAGGTAGTCCGCTACACCTTC.

The chain employs TRBV5-8 and TRBJ1-2, with D possibly being TRBD1 (5 bases). The CDR3 extends over 15 amino acids. The V end was cut by 0 bases, the J end by 4 bases, with 13 bases between. Germline CDR1 SGHTS, CDR2 YDEGEE. The CDR3 loop is CASSLVQGRGYGYTF. As DNA, the CDR3 is TGTGCCAGCAGCTTGGTCCAGGGAAGAGGCTATGGCTACACCTTC. Looking up the rest from reference TRBV5-8 and TRBJ1-2 gives the full variable domain: EAGVTQSPTHLIKTRGQQATLRCSPISGHTSVYWYQQALGLGLQFLLWYDEGEERNRGNFPPRFSGRQFPNYSSELNVNALELEDSALYLCASSLVQGRGYGYTFGSGTRLTVV.

The CDR3 protein is CASSPSFLGQGSFSPLHF. CDR3 nucleotides: TGTGCCAGCTCACCCAGCTTTTTGGGACAGGGGTCGTTTTCACCCCTCCACTTT. V and J are TRBV18 and TRBJ1-6, with TRBD1 matching 10 bases. The germline V gene encodes CDR1 KGHSH and CDR2 LQKENI. The J segment lost 9 bases and the V segment lost 3 bases, leaving 14 bases of the junction unmatched. The CDR3 is 18 amino acids. Combining the CDR3 with reference TRBV18 and TRBJ1-6 gives the whole variable domain NAGVMQNPRHLVRRRGQEARLRCSPMKGHSHVYWYRQLPEEGLKFMVYLQKENIIDESGMPKERFSAEFPKEGPSILRIQQVVRGDSAAYFCASSPSFLGQGSFSPLHFGNGTRLTVT.

The CDR3 DNA is TGTGCCTGGAGTGTAGGGGCAGGCCAAGAGACCCAGTACTTC. This sequence encodes CAWSVGAGQETQYF. J is TRBJ2-5 and V is TRBV30; maybe TRBD1 (5 bases). The CDR3 is 14 residues long. Per the germline V gene, CDR1 is GTSNPN and CDR2 is SVGIG (reference sequence). The V end lost 0 bases, the J end lost 1 base, and 9 bases lay between the germline ends.

This clone showed up just a few times. The CDR3 DNA follows: TGTGCCAGCAGCTTAGATGGGGCGCGGGATACGCAGTATTTT. This sequence encodes CASSLDGARDTQYF. The chain combines TRBV11-2 with TRBJ2-3; perhaps TRBD1 as D (5 bases). V lost 0 bases to trimming and J lost 6 bases, with 10 bases between them. The germline gives CDR1 SGHAT, CDR2 FQNNGV. There are 14 residues in the CDR3.

The CDR3 is CASRTGSGSSPLHF. In DNA, the CDR3 is TGTGCCAGCCGAACAGGTAGCGGGAGTTCACCCCTCCACTTT. The chain is built from TRBV28 and TRBJ1-6; D is perhaps TRBD1 (5 bases). Trimming took 8 bases from V and 9 from J, leaving 17 bases between them. CDR3 length: 14 amino acids. Looked up from germline, CDR1 is MDHEN and CDR2 is SYDVKM.

This sequence joins TRBV5-1 and TRBJ2-1; D ambiguous. V was trimmed by 0 bases and J by 2 bases, leaving 9 bases between them. CDR3 length equals 15 residues. CDR1 and CDR2 (germline): SGHRS, YFSETQ. This chain's CDR3 is CASSLESNPYNEQFF. The CDR3 coding sequence is TGCGCCAGCAGCTTGGAGTCTAATCCCTACAATGAGCAGTTCTTC.

The V call is TRBV9, the J call TRBJ2-7; TRBD1 is a possible D gene (6 bases). CDR1 is SGDLS, CDR2 YYNGEE, per germline. V was cut by 3 bases and J by 0 bases, with 7 bases left in between. CDR3 size: 13 residues. CDR3 in DNA: TGTGCCAGCAGCGGGGACACCTCCTACGAGCAGTACTTC. Translation: CASSGDTSYEQYF.

The rearrangement links TRBV27 to TRBJ1-6; maybe TRBD1 (6 bases). Germline V gene data show CDR1 as MNHEY and CDR2 as SMNVEV (reference sequence). The CDR3 has 18 amino acids. Trimming took 5 bases from V and 1 from J, leaving 18 bases between them. The CDR3 bases are TGTGCCAGCAGTCCTAACGCAGGGGAGGGTTCCTATAATTCACCCCTCCACTTT. As protein: CASSPNAGEGSYNSPLHF.

The chain links TRBV2 to TRBJ1-4; D perhaps matches TRBD1 (5 bases). Germline V gene data show CDR1 as SNHLY and CDR2 as FYNNEI. V was shortened by 4 bases and J by 8 bases, with 11 bases between the two germline ends. The CDR3 has 13 amino acids. Here the CDR3 DNA reads TGTGCCAGCAGTGTGGGGGGGAAGGAAAAACTGTTTTTT. It encodes CASSVGGKEKLFF.

CDR3 loop: CSVDRDINEQYF. In nucleotides, the CDR3 is TGCAGCGTTGACAGGGACATCAACGAGCAGTACTTC. V usage is TRBV29-1 and J usage is TRBJ2-7; D may be TRBD1 (6 bases). Germline CDR1 and CDR2: SQVTM and ANQGSEA. This CDR3 is built from 12 residues. Trimming cost V 3 bases and J 5 bases, with 11 bases left between them.

J is TRBJ1-1 and V is TRBV19, with D possibly matching TRBD1 (5 bases). CDR3 length: 14 residues. Germline CDR1 LNHDA, CDR2 SQIVND (reference sequence). The V end lost 3 bases, the J end lost 4 bases, and 12 bases lay between the germline ends. The CDR3 coding sequence is TGTGCCAGTAGTATCCGGGGGGTGGCCACTGAAGCTTTCTTT. Translating gives CASSIRGVATEAFF.

The chain recombines TRBV28 with TRBJ1-1; no firm D call. Germline-derived CDR1 and CDR2 are MDHEN and SYDVKM. This CDR3 is built from 15 residues. Trimming shortened V by 6 bases and J by 1 base, and 15 bases separated the two germline ends. The CDR3 sequence: CASRSRRLTNTEAFF. CDR3 nucleotide sequence: TGTGCCAGCAGGTCCAGGAGGCTTACGAACACTGAAGCTTTCTTT.

The chain employs TRBV29-1 and TRBJ2-1, with unresolved D. Trimming cost V 2 bases and J 5 bases, with 10 bases left between them. This CDR3 contains 13 residues. The germline V gene has CDR1 SQVTM and CDR2 ANQGSEA. CDR3 in amino acids: CSVEFQLNNEQFF. CDR3 nucleotide sequence: TGCAGCGTTGAATTTCAACTAAACAATGAGCAGTTCTTC.

V and J are TRBV28 and TRBJ2-7; weak D call: TRBD1 (5 bases). There are 14 residues in the CDR3. Germline CDR1 and CDR2: MDHEN and SYDVKM. Trimming removed 5 bases from V and 2 bases from J, with 13 bases in between. CDR3 sequence: CASSGASDPYEQYF. CDR3 DNA sequence: TGTGCCAGCAGTGGGGCCTCAGATCCCTACGAGCAGTACTTC.

The chain recombines TRBV7-9 with TRBJ2-5, with D unclear. The CDR3 length is 13 residues. Germline loops: CDR1 SEHNR, CDR2 FQNEAQ (reference sequence). With 4 bases removed from V and 5 bases from J, the gap between germline ends came to 11 bases. The CDR3 reads CASSSLVPETQYF. CDR3 in DNA: TGTGCCAGCAGCTCACTTGTACCGGAGACCCAGTACTTC.

The rearrangement joins TRBV12-5 to TRBJ1-3, with TRBD1 matching 7 bases. V dropped 2 bases and J dropped 0; count of bases not matched to a gene: 10. The CDR3 is 18 amino acids. Looked up from germline, CDR1 is LGHNT and CDR2 is FRNRAP. Here the CDR3 reads CASGLNLRTGRSGNTIYF. The CDR3 DNA follows: TGTGCTAGTGGTTTGAATCTGAGGACAGGCCGCTCTGGAAACACCATATATTTT.

This clone has a handful of counts. Here the CDR3 reads CASRSPGQGYEQYF. As DNA, the CDR3 is TGTGCCAGCAGAAGCCCGGGACAGGGCTACGAGCAGTACTTC. The chain joins TRBV27 to TRBJ2-7, with 9 bases lining up with TRBD1. V was clipped by 6 bases and J by 3 bases; unmatched bases: 6. The CDR3 extends over 14 amino acids. Germline CDR1 is MNHEY and CDR2 is SMNVEV (reference sequence).

V and J are TRBV7-9 and TRBJ1-5; maybe TRBD1 (5 bases). With 0 bases removed from V and 6 bases from J, the gap between germline ends came to 12 bases. In germline, CDR1 is SEHNR, CDR2 FQNEAQ (reference sequence). The CDR3 contains 15 residues. The CDR3 sequence is CASSLAGGSGQPQHF. The CDR3 DNA follows: TGTGCCAGCAGCTTAGCCGGGGGTTCCGGTCAGCCCCAGCATTTT.